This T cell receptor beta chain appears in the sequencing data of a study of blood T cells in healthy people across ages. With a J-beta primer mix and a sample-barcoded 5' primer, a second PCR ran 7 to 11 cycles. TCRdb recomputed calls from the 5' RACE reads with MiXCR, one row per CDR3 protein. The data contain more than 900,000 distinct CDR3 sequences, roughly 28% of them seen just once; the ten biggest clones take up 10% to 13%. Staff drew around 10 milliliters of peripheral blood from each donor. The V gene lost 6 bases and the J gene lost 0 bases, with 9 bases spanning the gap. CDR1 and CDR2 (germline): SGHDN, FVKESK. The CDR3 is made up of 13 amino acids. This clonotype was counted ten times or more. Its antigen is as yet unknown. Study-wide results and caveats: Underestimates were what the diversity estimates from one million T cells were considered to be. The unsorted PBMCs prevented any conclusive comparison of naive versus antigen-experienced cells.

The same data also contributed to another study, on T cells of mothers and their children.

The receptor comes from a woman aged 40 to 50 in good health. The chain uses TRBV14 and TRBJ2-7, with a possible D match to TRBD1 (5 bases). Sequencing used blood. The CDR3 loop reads CASRPRGSYEQYF. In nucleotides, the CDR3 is TGTGCCAGCAGGCCAAGGGGCTCCTACGAGCAGTACTTC. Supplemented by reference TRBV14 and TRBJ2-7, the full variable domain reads EAGVTQFPSHSVIEKGQTVTLRCDPISGHDNLYWYRRVMGKEIKFLLHFVKESKQDESGMPNNRFLAERTGGTYSTLKVQPAELEDSGVYFCASRPRGSYEQYFGPGTRLTVT.